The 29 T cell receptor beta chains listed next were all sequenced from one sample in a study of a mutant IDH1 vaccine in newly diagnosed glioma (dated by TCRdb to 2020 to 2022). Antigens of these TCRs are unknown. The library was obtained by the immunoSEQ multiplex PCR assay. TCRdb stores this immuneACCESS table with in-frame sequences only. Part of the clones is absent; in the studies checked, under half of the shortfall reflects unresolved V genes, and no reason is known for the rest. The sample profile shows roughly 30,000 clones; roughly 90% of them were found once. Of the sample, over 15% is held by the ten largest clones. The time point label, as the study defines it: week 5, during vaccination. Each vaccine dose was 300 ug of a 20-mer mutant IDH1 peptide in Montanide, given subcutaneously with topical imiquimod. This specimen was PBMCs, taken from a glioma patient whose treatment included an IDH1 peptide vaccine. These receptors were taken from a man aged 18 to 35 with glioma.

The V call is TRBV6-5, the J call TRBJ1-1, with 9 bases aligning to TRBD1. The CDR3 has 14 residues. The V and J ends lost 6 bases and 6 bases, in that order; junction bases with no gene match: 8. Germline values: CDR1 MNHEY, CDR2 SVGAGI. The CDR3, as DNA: TGTGCCAGCAGATCGGGGACAGGGAAGGCTGAAGCTTTCTTT. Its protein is CASRSGTGKAEAFF.

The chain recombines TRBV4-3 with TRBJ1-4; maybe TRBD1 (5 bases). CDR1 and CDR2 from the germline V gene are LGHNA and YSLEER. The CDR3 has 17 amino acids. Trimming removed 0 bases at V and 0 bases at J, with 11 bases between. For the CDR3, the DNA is TGCGCCAGCAGCCAAGATCGGGGACCGCCAACTAATGAAAAACTGTTTTTT. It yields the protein CASSQDRGPPTNEKLFF.

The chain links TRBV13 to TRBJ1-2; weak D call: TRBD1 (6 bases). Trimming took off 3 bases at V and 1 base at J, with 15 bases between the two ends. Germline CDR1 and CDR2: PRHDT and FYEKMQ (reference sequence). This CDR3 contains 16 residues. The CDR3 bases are TGTGCCAGCAGCTTGGCAGGCTCAGGGGATAACTATGGCTACACCTTC. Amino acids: CASSLAGSGDNYGYTF. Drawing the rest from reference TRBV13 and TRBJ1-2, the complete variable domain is AAGVIQSPRHLIKEKRETATLKCYPIPRHDTVYWYQQGPGQDPQFLISFYEKMQSDKGSIPDRFSAQQFSDYHSELNMSSLELGDSALYFCASSLAGSGDNYGYTFGSGTRLTVV.

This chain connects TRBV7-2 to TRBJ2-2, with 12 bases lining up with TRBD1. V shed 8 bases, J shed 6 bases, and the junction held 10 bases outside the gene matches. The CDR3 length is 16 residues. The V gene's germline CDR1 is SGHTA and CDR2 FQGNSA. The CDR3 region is CASHRPGQGASGELFF. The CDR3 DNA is TGTGCCAGCCACCGCCCGGGACAGGGGGCTTCCGGGGAGCTGTTTTTT. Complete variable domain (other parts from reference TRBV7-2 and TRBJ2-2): GAGVSQSPSNKVTEKGKDVELRCDPISGHTALYWYRQSLGQGLEFLIYFQGNSAPDKSGLPSDRFSAERTGGSVSTLTIQRTQQEDSAVYLCASHRPGQGASGELFFGEGSRLTVL.

CDR3 sequence reads: CASRRLAGHSYEQYF. CDR3 coding DNA: TGTGCCAGCAGGCGACTAGCGGGACACTCCTACGAGCAGTACTTC. V is TRBV28 and J is TRBJ2-7, with 11 nucleotides matching TRBD2. Germline CDR1 is MDHEN and CDR2 is SYDVKM. The CDR3 is 15 residues long. J was trimmed by 0 bases and V by 6 bases; bases with no gene match: 4.

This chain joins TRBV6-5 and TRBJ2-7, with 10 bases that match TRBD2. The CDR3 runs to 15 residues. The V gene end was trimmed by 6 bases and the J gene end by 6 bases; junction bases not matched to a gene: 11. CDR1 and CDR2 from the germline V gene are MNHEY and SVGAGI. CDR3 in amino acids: CASSAVSGRAAEQYF. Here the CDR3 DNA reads TGTGCCAGCAGCGCCGTGAGCGGGAGGGCCGCCGAGCAGTACTTC.

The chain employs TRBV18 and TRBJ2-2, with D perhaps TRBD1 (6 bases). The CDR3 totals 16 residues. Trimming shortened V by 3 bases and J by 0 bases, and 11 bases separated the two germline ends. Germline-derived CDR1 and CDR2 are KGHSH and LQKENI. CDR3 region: CASSPIGTTNTGELFF. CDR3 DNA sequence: TGTGCCAGCTCACCGATAGGGACAACGAACACCGGGGAGCTGTTTTTT. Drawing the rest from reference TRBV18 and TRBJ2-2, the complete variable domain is NAGVMQNPRHLVRRRGQEARLRCSPMKGHSHVYWYRQLPEEGLKFMVYLQKENIIDESGMPKERFSAEFPKEGPSILRIQQVVRGDSAAYFCASSPIGTTNTGELFFGEGSRLTVL.

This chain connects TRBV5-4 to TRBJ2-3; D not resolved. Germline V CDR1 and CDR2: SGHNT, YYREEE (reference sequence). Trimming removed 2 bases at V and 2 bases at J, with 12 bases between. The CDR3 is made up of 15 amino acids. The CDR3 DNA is TGTGCCAGCAGCTTAGAACAGCGAGACACAGATACGCAGTATTTT. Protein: CASSLEQRDTDTQYF.

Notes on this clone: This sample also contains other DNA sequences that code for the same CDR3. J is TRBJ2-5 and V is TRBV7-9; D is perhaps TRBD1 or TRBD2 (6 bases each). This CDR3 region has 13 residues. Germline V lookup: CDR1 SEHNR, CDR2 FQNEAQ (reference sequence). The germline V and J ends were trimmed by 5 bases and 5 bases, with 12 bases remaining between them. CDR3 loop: CASSPRGPETQYF. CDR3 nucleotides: TGTGCCAGCAGCCCCCGGGGGCCGGAGACCCAGTACTTC.

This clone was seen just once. As DNA, the CDR3 is TGCGCCAGCAGCGCCCCCGGACGGACCGCCTACGAGCAGTACTTC. It yields the protein CASSAPGRTAYEQYF. The rearrangement links TRBV5-1 to TRBJ2-7; no clear D. The CDR3 sequence is 15 residues long. CDR1 is SGHRS, CDR2 YFSETQ, per germline. V lost 4 bases, J lost 2 bases, and 16 bases lay in between. The full variable domain, in which reference TRBV5-1 and TRBJ2-7 provide the parts outside the CDR3, is KAGVTQTPRYLIKTRGQQVTLSCSPISGHRSVSWYQQTPGQGLQFLFEYFSETQRNKGNFPGRFSGRQFSNSRSEMNVSTLELGDSALYLCASSAPGRTAYEQYFGPGTRLTVT.

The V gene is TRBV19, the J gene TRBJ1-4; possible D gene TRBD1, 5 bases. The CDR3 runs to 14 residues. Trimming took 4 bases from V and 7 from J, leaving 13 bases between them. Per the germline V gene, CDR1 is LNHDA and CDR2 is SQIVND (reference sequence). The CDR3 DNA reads TGTGCCAGTAGTAGAGGGGCCTCGGTTGAAAAACTGTTTTTT. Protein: CASSRGASVEKLFF.

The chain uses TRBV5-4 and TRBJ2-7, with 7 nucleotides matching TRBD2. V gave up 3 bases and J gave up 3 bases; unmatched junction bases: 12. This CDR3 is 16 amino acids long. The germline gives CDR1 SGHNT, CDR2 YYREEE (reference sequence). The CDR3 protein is CASSWGGRQGSYEQYF. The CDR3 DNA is TGTGCCAGCAGCTGGGGGGGTAGGCAGGGAAGCTACGAGCAGTACTTC.

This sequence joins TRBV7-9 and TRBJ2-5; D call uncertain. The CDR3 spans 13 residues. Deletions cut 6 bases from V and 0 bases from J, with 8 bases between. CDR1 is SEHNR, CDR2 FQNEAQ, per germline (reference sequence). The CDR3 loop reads CASSLGNQETQYF. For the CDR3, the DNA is TGTGCCAGCAGTCTAGGGAACCAAGAGACCCAGTACTTC.

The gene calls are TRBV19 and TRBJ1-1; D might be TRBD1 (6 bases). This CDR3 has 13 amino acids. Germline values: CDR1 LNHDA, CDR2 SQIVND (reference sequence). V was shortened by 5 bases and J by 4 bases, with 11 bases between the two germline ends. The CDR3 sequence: CASSDRTSTEAFF. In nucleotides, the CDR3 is TGTGCCAGTAGTGACAGGACTAGCACTGAAGCTTTCTTT. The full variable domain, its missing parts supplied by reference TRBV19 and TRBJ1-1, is DGGITQSPKYLFRKEGQNVTLSCEQNLNHDAMYWYRQDPGQGLRLIYYSQIVNDFQKGDIAEGYSVSREKKESFPLTVTSAQKNPTAFYLCASSDRTSTEAFFGQGTRLTVV.

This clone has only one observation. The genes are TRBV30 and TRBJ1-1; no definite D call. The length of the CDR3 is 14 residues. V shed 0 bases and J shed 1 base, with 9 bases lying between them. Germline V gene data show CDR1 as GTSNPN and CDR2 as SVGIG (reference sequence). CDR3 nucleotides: TGTGCCTGGAGTGTGATGGCAGCGAACACTGAAGCTTTCTTT. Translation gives CAWSVMAANTEAFF. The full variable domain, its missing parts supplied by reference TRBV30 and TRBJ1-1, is SQTIHQWPATLVQPVGSPLSLECTVEGTSNPNLYWYRQAAGRGLQLLFYSVGIGQISSEVPQNLSASRPQDRQFILSSKKLLLSDSGFYLCAWSVMAANTEAFFGQGTRLTVV.

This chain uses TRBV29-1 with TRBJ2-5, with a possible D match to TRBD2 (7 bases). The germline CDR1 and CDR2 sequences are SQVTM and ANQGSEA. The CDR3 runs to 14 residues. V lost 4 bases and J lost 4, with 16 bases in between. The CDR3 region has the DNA TGCAGCGTTGTAGGGGGGGCTAGTGGAGAGACCCAGTACTTC. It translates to CSVVGGASGETQYF.

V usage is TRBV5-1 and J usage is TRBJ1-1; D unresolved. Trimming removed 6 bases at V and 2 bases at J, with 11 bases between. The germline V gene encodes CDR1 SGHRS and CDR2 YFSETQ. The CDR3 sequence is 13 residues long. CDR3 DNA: TGCGCCAGCAAAGCAGAATTCAACACTGAAGCTTTCTTT. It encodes CASKAEFNTEAFF.

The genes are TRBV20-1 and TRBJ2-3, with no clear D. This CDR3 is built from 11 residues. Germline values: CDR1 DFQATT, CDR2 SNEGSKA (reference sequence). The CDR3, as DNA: TGCAGCACGCGTCGGGCAGATACGCAGTATTTT. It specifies CSTRRADTQYF.

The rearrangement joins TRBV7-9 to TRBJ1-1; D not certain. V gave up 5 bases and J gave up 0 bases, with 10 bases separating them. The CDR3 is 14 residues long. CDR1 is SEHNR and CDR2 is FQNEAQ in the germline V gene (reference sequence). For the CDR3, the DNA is TGTGCCAGCAGCCCGGAGATTTTGAACACTGAAGCTTTCTTT. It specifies CASSPEILNTEAFF.

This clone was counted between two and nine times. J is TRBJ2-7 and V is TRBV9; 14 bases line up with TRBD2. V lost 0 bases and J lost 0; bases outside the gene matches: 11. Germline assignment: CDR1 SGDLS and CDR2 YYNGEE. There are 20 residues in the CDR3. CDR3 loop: CASSVGLGLAGVSSSYEQYF. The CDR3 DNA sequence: TGTGCCAGCAGCGTAGGATTGGGACTAGCGGGAGTATCAAGCTCCTACGAGCAGTACTTC.

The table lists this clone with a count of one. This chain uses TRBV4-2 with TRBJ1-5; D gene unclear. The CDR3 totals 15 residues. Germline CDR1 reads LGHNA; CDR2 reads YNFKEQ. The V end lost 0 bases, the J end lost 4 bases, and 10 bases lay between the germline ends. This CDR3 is CASSQEAAGNQPQHF. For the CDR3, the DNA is TGTGCCAGCAGCCAAGAAGCGGCAGGTAATCAGCCCCAGCATTTT.

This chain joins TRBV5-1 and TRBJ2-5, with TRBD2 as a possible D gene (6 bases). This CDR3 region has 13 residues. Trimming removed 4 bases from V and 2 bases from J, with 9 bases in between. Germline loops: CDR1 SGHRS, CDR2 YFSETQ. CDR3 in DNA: TGCGCCAGCAGCCCGGAGGGACAAGAGACCCAGTACTTC. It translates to CASSPEGQETQYF.

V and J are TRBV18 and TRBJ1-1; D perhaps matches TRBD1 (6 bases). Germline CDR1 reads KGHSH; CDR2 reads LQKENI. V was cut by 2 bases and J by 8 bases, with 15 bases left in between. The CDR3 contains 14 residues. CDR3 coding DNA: TGTGCCAGCTCACCAGAGATGCTACAGGGCGAAGCTTTCTTT. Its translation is CASSPEMLQGEAFF. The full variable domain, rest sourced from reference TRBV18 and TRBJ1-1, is NAGVMQNPRHLVRRRGQEARLRCSPMKGHSHVYWYRQLPEEGLKFMVYLQKENIIDESGMPKERFSAEFPKEGPSILRIQQVVRGDSAAYFCASSPEMLQGEAFFGQGTRLTVV.

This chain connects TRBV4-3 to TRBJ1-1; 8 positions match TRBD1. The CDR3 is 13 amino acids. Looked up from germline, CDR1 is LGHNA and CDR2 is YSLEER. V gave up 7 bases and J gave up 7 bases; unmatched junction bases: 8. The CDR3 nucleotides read TGCGCCAGCACCAGGGGGACAGGTGGTGAAGCTTTCTTT. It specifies CASTRGTGGEAFF.

CDR3 loop: CASSQGAGLFGETQYF. The CDR3 nucleotides read TGCGCCAGCAGCCAAGGCGCAGGGCTCTTCGGTGAGACCCAGTACTTC. V and J are TRBV4-3 and TRBJ2-5, with a weak D call TRBD1 (5 bases). Germline CDR1 and CDR2: LGHNA and YSLEER. The ends were cut back, 1 base at V and 5 bases at J, with 17 bases in the middle. The CDR3 contains 16 residues.

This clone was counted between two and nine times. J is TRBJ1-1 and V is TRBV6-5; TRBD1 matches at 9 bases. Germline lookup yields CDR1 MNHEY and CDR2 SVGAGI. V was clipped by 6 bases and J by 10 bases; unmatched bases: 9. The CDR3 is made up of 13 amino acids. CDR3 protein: CASSPGQGRGAFF. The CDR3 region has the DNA TGTGCCAGCAGCCCAGGACAGGGGCGAGGAGCTTTCTTT.

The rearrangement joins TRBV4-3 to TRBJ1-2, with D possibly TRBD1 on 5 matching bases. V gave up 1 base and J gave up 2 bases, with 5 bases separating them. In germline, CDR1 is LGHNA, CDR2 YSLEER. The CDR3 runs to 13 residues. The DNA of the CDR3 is TGCGCCAGCAGCCAAGGACAGAACTATGGCTACACCTTC. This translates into CASSQGQNYGYTF.

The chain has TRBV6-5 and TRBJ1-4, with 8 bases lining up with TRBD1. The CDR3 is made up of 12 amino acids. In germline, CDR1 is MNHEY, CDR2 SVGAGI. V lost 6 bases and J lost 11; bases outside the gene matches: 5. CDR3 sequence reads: CASRLQGGKLFF. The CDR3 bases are TGTGCCAGCAGACTACAGGGGGGGAAACTGTTTTTT.

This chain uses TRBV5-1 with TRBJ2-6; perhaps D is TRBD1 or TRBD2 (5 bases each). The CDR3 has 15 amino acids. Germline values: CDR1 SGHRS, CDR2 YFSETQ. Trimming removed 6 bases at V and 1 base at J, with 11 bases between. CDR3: CASMGDSSGANVLTF. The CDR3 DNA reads TGCGCCAGCATGGGGGATTCTTCTGGGGCCAACGTCCTGACTTTC.